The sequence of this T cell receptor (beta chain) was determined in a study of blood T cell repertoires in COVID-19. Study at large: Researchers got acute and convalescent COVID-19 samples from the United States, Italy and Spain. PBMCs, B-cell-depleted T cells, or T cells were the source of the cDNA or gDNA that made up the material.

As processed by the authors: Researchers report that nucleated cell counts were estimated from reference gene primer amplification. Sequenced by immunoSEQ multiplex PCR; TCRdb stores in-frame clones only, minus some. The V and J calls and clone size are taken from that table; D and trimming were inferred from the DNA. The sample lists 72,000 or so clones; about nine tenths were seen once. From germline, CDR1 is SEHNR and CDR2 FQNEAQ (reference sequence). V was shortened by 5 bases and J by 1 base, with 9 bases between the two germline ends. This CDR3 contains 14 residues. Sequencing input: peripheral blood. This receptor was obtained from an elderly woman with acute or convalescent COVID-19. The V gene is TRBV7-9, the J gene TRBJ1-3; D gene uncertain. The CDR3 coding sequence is TGTGCCAGCAGCGCCCGGAGATCTGGAAACACCATATATTTT. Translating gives CASSARRSGNTIYF. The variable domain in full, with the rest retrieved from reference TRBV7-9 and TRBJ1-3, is DTGVSQNPRHKITKRGQNVTFRCDPISEHNRLYWYRQTLGQGPEFLTYFQNEAQLEKSRLLSDRFSAERPKGSFSTLEIQRTEQGDSAMYLCASSARRSGNTIYFGEGSWLTVV.